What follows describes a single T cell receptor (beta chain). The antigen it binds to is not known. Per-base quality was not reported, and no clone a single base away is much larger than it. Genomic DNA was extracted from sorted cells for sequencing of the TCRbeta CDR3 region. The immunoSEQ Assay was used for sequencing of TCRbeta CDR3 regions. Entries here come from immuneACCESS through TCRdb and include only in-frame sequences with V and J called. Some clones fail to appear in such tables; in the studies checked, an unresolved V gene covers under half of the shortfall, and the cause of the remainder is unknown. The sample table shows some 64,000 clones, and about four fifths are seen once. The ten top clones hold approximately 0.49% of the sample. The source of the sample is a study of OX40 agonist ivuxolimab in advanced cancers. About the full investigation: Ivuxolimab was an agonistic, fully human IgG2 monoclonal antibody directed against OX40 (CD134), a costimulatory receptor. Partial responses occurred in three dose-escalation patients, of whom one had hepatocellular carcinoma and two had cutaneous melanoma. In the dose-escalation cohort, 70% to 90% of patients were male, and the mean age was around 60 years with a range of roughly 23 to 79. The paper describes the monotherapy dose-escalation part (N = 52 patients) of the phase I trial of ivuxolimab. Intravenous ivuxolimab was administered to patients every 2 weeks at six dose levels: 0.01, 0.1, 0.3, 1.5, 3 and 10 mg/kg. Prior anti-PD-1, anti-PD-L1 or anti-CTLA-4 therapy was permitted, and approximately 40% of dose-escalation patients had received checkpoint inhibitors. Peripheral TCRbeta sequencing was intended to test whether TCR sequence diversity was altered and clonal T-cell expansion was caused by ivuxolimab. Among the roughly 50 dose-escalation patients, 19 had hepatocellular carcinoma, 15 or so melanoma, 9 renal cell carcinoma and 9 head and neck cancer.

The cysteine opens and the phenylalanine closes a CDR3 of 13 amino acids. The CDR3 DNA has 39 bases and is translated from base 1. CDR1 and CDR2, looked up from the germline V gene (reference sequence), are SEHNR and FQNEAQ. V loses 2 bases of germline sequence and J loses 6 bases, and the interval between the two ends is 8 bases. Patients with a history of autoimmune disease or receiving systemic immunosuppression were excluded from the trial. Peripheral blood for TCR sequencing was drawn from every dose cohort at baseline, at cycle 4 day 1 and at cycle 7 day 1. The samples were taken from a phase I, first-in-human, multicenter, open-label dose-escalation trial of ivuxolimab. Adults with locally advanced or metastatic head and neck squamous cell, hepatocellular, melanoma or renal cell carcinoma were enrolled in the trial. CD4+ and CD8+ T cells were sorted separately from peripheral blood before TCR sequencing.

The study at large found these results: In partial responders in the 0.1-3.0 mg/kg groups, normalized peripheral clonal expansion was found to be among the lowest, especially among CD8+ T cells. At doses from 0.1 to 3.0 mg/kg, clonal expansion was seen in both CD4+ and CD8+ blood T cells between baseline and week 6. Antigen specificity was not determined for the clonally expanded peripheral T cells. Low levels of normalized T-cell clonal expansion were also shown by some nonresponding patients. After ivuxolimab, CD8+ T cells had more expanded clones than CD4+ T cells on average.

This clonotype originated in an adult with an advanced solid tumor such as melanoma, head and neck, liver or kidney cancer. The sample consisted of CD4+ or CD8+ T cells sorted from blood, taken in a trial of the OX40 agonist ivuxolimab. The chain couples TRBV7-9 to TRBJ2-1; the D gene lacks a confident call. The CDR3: CASSLTHSNEQFF. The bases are TGTGCCAGCAGCTTAACCCATTCCAATGAGCAGTTCTTC.